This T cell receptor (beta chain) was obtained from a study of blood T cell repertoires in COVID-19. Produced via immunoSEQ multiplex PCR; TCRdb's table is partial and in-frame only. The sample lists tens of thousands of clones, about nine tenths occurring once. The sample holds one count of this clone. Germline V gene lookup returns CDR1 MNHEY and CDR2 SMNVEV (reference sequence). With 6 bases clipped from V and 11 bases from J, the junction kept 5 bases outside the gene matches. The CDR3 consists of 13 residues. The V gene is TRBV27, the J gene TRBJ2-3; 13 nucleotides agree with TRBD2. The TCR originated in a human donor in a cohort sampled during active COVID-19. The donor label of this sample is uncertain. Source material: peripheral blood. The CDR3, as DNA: TGTGCCAGCAGAAAAAGACTAGCGGGGGGGCAGTATTTT. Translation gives CASRKRLAGGQYF.